A selection of T cell receptor beta chains follows, all from one sample in a study of control samples from healthy donors and cancer patients. TCRdb's table, derived via immunoSEQ multiplex PCR, lists solely in-frame clones and lacks some. The sample holds about 160,000 clones; 85% to 90% are singletons and the top ten take 12%. Sequencing was done on a sample of blood. Every receptor here comes from a man aged 25-40 years in good health. Both conserved end residues are part of each CDR3. D genes are given only for firm matches. Size is omitted from some rows. Given values are once, few, many or a class for expanded clones.

abundance	d_gene	v_gene	j_gene	CDR3aa	CDR3nt
.	.	TRBV6-6	TRBJ1-2	CASSYGEARGYTF	TGTGCCAGCAGTTACGGGGAGGCGCGGGGCTACACCTTC
.	.	TRBV18	TRBJ2-3	CASSGSTDTQYF	TGTGCCAGCTCCGGCAGCACAGATACGCAGTATTTT
.	.	TRBV3-1/TRBV3-2	TRBJ2-5	CASSPGGKETQYF	TGTGCCAGCAGCCCCGGGGGCAAAGAGACCCAGTACTTC
.	.	TRBV28	TRBJ2-7	CASKLAGEQYF	TGTGCCAGCAAACTAGCCGGCGAGCAGTACTTC
once	TRBD2	TRBV9	TRBJ2-5	CASSSSGGLETQYF	TGTGCCAGCAGCTCTAGCGGGGGGCTGGAGACCCAGTACTTC
.	.	TRBV6-5	TRBJ2-4	CASSYGGREGKNIQYF	TGTGCCAGCAGTTACGGGGGCAGGGAGGGCAAAAACATTCAGTACTTC
.	.	TRBV4-1	TRBJ2-5	CASSQEERTETQYF	TGCGCCAGCAGCCAAGAAGAGCGAACAGAGACCCAGTACTTC
.	.	TRBV7-9	TRBJ1-5	CASSPGPDHSNQPQHF	TGTGCCAGCAGTCCAGGGCCGGATCATAGCAATCAGCCCCAGCATTTT
.	TRBD1	TRBV27	TRBJ2-7	CASSYLSGGQGVREQYF	TGTGCCAGCAGTTATCTTTCGGGGGGACAGGGCGTCCGTGAGCAGTACTTC
.	TRBD2	TRBV7-8	TRBJ2-2	CASSPGLAGELNTGELFF	TGTGCCAGCAGCCCGGGACTAGCGGGAGAGCTGAACACCGGGGAGCTGTTTTTT
.	.	TRBV5-1	TRBJ1-6	CASKWPWGRGIRGSNSPLHF	TGCGCCAGCAAGTGGCCGTGGGGCAGGGGAATAAGAGGGAGTAATTCACCCCTCCACTTT
.	.	TRBV2	TRBJ2-2	CASRDSSGRTGELFF	TGTGCCAGCAGGGACAGTAGCGGGCGCACCGGGGAGCTGTTTTTT
.	.	TRBV7-7	TRBJ2-5	CASSLGSFEETQYF	TGTGCCAGCAGCTTAGGTAGTTTTGAGGAGACCCAGTACTTC
.	TRBD2	TRBV7-2	TRBJ2-5	CASSPQLAGQETQYF	TGTGCCAGTTCGCCCCAACTAGCGGGCCAAGAGACCCAGTACTTC
.	TRBD1	TRBV5-4	TRBJ2-1	CASSFLQGASNEQFF	TGTGCCAGCAGCTTTCTACAGGGGGCAAGCAATGAGCAGTTCTTC
.	TRBD2	TRBV3-1/TRBV3-2	TRBJ2-1	CASSPRLAGIYNEQFF	TGTGCCAGCAGCCCAAGACTAGCGGGGATTTACAATGAGCAGTTCTTC
few	.	TRBV28	TRBJ1-3	CASSLLLGGSGNTIYF	TGTGCCAGCAGTTTGCTCCTCGGGGGCTCTGGAAACACCATATATTTT
.	.	TRBV28	TRBJ1-6	CASSLGSGPAGSPLHF	TGTGCCAGCAGTTTAGGGTCCGGGCCGGCGGGTTCACCCCTCCACTTT
.	.	TRBV28	TRBJ1-6	CASSPPYGMDNSPLHF	TGTGCCAGCAGTCCCCCATACGGCATGGATAATTCACCCCTCCACTTT
.	.	TRBV7-2	TRBJ1-5	CASSLEGSRSGNQPQHF	TGTGCCAGCAGCTTAGAGGGTAGTAGATCGGGCAATCAGCCCCAGCATTTT
once	.	TRBV15	TRBJ2-5	CATSRDGSKETQYF	TGTGCCACCAGCAGAGATGGTAGTAAAGAGACCCAGTACTTC
.	TRBD1	TRBV5-1	TRBJ2-1	CASSLLPRTGPSKVGYNEQFF	TGCGCCAGCAGCTTGCTCCCCCGGACAGGGCCATCAAAGGTAGGCTACAATGAGCAGTTCTTC
.	.	TRBV27	TRBJ1-6	CASSLSWGELKNSPLHF	TGTGCCAGCAGCCTATCGTGGGGGGAGCTGAAAAATTCACCCCTCCACTTT
.	.	TRBV24-1	TRBJ2-2	CATSDFAGTGELFF	TGTGCCACCAGTGATTTTGCGGGCACCGGGGAGCTGTTTTTT
once	TRBD1	TRBV10-2	TRBJ2-1	CASSRTGGSGEQFF	TGCGCCAGCAGCAGGACAGGGGGTTCGGGGGAGCAGTTCTTC
.	TRBD2	TRBV5-1	TRBJ2-5	CASSPTSVQETQYF	TGCGCCAGCAGCCCGACTAGCGTCCAAGAGACCCAGTACTTC
.	TRBD1	TRBV19	TRBJ1-4	CASSIGDRKDEKLFF	TGTGCCAGTAGTATCGGGGACAGGAAGGATGAAAAACTGTTTTTT
.	TRBD1	TRBV19	TRBJ1-2	CASRARQGDGYTF	TGTGCCAGTAGGGCAAGACAGGGAGATGGCTACACCTTC
.	TRBD1	TRBV28	TRBJ2-1	CASSSGQGVLGEQFF	TGTGCCAGCAGCTCCGGACAGGGGGTTCTAGGGGAGCAGTTCTTC
.	.	TRBV28	TRBJ1-1	CASNGRTEAFF	TGTGCCAGCAACGGGAGAACTGAAGCTTTCTTT
.	.	TRBV5-1	TRBJ1-3	CASSLGAGGGGNTIYF	TGCGCCAGCAGCTTGGGGGCAGGCGGAGGTGGAAACACCATATATTTT
.	.	TRBV11-1	TRBJ1-6	CASSLQQNNSPLHF	TGTGCCAGCAGCTTACAACAGAATAATTCACCCCTCCACTTT
.	.	TRBV5-1	TRBJ1-1	CASSLVPGNPEAFF	TGCGCCAGCAGCTTGGTACCCGGGAACCCTGAAGCTTTCTTT
.	.	TRBV11-2	TRBJ1-1	CASSLVRGRTEAFF	TGTGCCAGCAGCTTAGTCCGGGGGCGGACTGAAGCTTTCTTT
.	.	TRBV3-1/TRBV3-2	TRBJ2-7	CASSLELRDSKVSYEQYF	TGTGCCAGCAGCCTAGAACTCCGGGACTCAAAGGTCAGCTACGAGCAGTACTTC